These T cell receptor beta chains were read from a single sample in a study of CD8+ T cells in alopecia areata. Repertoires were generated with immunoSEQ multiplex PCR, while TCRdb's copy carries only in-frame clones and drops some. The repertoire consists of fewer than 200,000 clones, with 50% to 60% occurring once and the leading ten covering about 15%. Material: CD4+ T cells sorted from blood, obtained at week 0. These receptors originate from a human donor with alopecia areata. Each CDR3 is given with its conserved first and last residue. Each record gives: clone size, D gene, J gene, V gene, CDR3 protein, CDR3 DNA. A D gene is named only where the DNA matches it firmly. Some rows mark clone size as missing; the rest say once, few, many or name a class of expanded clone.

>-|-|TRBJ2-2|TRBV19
CASSLLTGNTGELFF
TGTGCCAGTAGCCTCCTGACAGGGAACACCGGGGAGCTGTTTTTT
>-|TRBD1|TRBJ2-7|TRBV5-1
CASSWGGTGVTYEQYF
TGCGCCAGCAGCTGGGGCGGGACAGGGGTGACCTACGAGCAGTACTTC
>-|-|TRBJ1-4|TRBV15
CATSGGLTNEKLFF
TGTGCCACCAGCGGTGGGCTTACCAATGAAAAACTGTTTTTT
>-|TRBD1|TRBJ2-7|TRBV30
CAWSGQGAYEQYF
TGTGCCTGGAGTGGGCAGGGGGCCTACGAGCAGTACTTC
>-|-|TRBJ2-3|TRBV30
CAWAFADTQYF
TGTGCCTGGGCATTTGCAGATACGCAGTATTTT
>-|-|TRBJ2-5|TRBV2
CASSGRAAVETQYF
TGTGCCAGCAGTGGTAGGGCAGCGGTGGAGACCCAGTACTTC
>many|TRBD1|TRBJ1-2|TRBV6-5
CASLGQDLGGYTF
TGTGCCAGCCTAGGACAGGACTTAGGGGGCTACACCTTC
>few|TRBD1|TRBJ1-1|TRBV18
CASSGQGADEAFF
TGTGCCAGCTCAGGACAGGGGGCTGATGAAGCTTTCTTT
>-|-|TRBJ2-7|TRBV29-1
CSVRPGSYEQYF
TGCAGCGTTCGACCTGGATCCTACGAGCAGTACTTC
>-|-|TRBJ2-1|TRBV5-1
CASSLVKAEQFF
TGCGCCAGCAGCTTGGTTAAAGCAGAACAGTTCTTC
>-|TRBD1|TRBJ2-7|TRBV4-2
CASSQEGGQGAYEQYF
TGTGCCAGCAGCCAAGAGGGGGGACAGGGGGCCTACGAGCAGTACTTC
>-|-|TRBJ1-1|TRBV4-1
CASSQPGSPNTEAFF
TGCGCCAGCAGCCAGCCGGGTTCCCCGAACACTGAAGCTTTCTTT
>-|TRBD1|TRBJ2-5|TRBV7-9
CATSGQGARGETQYF
TGTGCCACCTCCGGCCAGGGGGCCCGTGGAGAGACCCAGTACTTC
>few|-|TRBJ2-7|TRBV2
CASSEDMATSYEQYF
TGTGCCAGCAGTGAAGATATGGCCACCTCCTACGAGCAGTACTTC
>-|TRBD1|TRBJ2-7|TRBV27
CASSLRSGTGSVGQYF
TGTGCCAGCAGTTTGCGCTCCGGGACAGGGAGCGTCGGGCAGTACTTC
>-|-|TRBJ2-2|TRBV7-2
CASSLNRELFF
TGTGCCAGCAGCTTGAACCGGGAGCTGTTTTTT
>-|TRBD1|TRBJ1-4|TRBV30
CAWRVDRGGETNEKLFF
TGTGCCTGGAGGGTAGACAGGGGTGGAGAGACTAATGAAAAACTGTTTTTT
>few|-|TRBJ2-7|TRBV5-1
CASSLEPGPREQYF
TGCGCCAGCAGCTTGGAGCCAGGTCCGCGAGAGCAGTACTTC
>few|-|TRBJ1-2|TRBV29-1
CSVEGLALYGYTF
TGCAGCGTCGAGGGGCTAGCGCTCTATGGCTACACCTTC
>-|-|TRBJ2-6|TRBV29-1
CSVEVGYSGANVLTF
TGCAGCGTTGAAGTGGGCTACTCTGGGGCCAACGTCCTGACTTTC
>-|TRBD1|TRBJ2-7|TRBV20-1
CSATGVWEQYF
TGCAGTGCCACAGGGGTATGGGAGCAGTACTTC
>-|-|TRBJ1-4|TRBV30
CAWSVTGEKLFF
TGTGCCTGGAGTGTTACAGGGGAAAAACTGTTTTTT
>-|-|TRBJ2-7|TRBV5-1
CASSLEPPVGSLEQYF
TGCGCCAGCAGCTTGGAACCGCCGGTGGGGAGTTTAGAGCAGTACTTC
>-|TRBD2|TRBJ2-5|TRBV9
CASSVGSGGLETQYF
TGTGCCAGCAGCGTAGGTAGCGGGGGATTGGAGACCCAGTACTTC
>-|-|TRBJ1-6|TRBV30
CAWSGVLNSPLHF
TGTGCCTGGAGTGGGGTATTAAATTCACCCCTCCACTTT
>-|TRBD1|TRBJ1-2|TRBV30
CAWSRDSKTGYTF
TGTGCCTGGAGTAGGGACAGTAAGACGGGCTACACCTTC
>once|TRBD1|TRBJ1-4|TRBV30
CAAYNQGAVEKLFF
TGTGCCGCCTACAACCAGGGGGCGGTTGAAAAACTGTTTTTT
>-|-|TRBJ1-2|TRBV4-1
CASSQVDYRDSYGYTF
TGCGCCAGCAGCCAAGTGGACTACAGGGATTCCTATGGCTACACCTTC
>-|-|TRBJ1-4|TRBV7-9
CASTYKGASNEKLFF
TGTGCCAGCACCTATAAGGGCGCCTCGAATGAAAAACTGTTTTTT
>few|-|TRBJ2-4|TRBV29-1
CSVGMKAKNIQYF
TGCAGCGTTGGTATGAAAGCCAAAAACATTCAGTACTTC
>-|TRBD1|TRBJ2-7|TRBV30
CAWIKSVWDSPYEQYF
TGTGCCTGGATTAAGTCGGTCTGGGACAGCCCCTACGAGCAGTACTTC
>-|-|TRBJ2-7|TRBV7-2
CASSLGRGYEQYF
TGTGCCAGCAGCTTAGGACGGGGGTACGAGCAGTACTTC
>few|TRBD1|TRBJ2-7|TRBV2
CASTSGGTGKSYEQYF
TGTGCCAGCACTTCGGGCGGGACAGGGAAATCCTACGAGCAGTACTTC
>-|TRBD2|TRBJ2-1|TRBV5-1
CASSSTGLANEQFF
TGCGCCAGCAGCTCCACGGGACTAGCCAATGAGCAGTTCTTC
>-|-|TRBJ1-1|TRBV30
CAWSQGRTEAFF
TGTGCCTGGAGTCAGGGGCGCACTGAAGCTTTCTTT
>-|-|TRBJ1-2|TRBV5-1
CASSLDSLYGYTF
TGCGCCAGCAGCTTGGACAGCCTGTATGGCTACACCTTC
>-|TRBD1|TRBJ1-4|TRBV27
CASSPQGNDEKLFF
TGTGCCAGCAGTCCACAGGGGAATGATGAAAAACTGTTTTTT
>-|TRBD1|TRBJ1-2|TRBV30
CAWSLGQGGIYGYTF
TGTGCCTGGAGCTTAGGACAGGGTGGGATCTATGGCTACACCTTC
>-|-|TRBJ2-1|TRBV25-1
CASSPKPSQGNQYNEQFF
TGTGCCAGCAGCCCCAAACCCAGCCAGGGCAATCAGTACAATGAGCAGTTCTTC